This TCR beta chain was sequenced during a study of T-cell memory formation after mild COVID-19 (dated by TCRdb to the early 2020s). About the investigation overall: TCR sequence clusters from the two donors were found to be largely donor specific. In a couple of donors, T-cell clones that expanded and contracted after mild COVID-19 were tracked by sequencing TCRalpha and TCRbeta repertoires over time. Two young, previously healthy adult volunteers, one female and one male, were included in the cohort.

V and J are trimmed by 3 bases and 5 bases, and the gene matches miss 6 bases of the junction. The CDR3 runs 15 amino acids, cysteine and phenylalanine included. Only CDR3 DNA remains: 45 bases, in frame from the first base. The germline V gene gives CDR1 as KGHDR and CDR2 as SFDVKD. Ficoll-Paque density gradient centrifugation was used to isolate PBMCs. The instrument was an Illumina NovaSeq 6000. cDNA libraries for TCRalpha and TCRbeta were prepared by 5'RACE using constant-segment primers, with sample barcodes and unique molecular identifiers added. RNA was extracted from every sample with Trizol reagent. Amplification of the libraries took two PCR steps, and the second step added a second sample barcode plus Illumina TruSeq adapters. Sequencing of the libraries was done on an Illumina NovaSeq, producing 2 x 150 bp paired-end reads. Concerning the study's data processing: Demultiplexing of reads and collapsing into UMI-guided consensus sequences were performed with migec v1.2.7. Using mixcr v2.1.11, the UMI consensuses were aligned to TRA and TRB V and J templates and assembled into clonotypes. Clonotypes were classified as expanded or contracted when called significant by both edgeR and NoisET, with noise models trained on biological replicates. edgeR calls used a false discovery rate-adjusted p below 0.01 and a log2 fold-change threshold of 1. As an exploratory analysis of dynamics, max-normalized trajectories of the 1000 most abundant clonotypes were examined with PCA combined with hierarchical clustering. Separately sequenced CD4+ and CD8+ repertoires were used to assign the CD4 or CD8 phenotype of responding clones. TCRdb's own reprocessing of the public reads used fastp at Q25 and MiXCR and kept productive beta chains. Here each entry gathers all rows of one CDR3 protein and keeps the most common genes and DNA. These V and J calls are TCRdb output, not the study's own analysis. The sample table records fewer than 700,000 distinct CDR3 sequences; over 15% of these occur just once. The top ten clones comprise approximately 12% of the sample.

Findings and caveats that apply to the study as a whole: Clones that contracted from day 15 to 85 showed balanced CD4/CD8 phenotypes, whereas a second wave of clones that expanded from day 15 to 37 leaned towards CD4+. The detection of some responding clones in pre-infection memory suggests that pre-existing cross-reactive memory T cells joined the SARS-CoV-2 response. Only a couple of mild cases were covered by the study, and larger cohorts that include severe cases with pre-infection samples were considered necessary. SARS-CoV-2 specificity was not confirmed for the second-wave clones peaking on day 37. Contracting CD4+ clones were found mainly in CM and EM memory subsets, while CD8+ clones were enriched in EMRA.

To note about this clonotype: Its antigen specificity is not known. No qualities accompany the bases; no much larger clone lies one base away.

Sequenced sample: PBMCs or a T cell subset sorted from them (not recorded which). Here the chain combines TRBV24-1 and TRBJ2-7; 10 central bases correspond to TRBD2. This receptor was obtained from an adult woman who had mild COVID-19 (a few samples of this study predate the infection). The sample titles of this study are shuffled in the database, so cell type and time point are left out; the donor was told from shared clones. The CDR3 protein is CATSDPSGRVNEQYF. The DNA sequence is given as TGTGCCACCAGTGATCCGAGCGGGAGGGTAAACGAGCAGTACTTC.